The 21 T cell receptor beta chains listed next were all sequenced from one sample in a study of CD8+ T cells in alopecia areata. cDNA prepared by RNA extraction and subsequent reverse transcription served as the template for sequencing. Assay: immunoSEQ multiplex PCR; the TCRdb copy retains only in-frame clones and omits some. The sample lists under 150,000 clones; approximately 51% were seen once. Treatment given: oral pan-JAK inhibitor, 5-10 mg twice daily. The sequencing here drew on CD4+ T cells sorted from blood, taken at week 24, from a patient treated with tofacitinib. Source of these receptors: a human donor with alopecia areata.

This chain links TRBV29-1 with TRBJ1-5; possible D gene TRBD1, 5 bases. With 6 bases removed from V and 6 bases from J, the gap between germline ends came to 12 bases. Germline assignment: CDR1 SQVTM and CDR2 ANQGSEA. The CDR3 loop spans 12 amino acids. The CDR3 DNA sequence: TGCAGCGTCAAAATTGGGGGTCAGCCCCAGCATTTT. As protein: CSVKIGGQPQHF.

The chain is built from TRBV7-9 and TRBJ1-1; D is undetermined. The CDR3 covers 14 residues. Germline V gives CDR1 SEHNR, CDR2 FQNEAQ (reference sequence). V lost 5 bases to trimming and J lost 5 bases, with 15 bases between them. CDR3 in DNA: TGTGCCAGCAGCCCAAGAAGGGTCCGAACTGAAGCTTTCTTT. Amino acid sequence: CASSPRRVRTEAFF.

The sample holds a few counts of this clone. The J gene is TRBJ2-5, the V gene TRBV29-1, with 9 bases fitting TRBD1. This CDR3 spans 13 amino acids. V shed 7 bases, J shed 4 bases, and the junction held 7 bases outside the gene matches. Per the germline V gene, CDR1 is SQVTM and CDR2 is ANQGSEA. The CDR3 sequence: CSARTGGTETQYF. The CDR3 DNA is TGCAGCGCCCGAACAGGGGGCACAGAGACCCAGTACTTC.

In nucleotides, the CDR3 is TGTGCCAGCAAGGACAGGGTCTCTGAGGAGCAGTACTTC. This gives the protein CASKDRVSEEQYF. The chain has TRBV6-6 and TRBJ2-7; TRBD1 matches 8 bases. In germline, CDR1 is MNHNY, CDR2 SVGAGI (reference sequence). Trimming cost V 7 bases and J 7 bases; bases outside gene matches: 9. The CDR3 has 13 amino acids.

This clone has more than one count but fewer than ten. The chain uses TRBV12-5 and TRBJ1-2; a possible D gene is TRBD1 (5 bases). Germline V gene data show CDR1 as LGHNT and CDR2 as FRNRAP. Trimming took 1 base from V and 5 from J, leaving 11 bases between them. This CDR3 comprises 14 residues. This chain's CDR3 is CASGLGLDTYGYTF. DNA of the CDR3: TGTGCTAGTGGTTTGGGCCTGGACACGTATGGCTACACCTTC.

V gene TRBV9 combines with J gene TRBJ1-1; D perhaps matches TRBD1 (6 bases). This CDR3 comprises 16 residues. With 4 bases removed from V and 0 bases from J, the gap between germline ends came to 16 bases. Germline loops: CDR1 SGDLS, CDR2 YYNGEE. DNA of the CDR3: TGTGCCAGCAGCAACCCACAGGGCTTTATGAACACTGAAGCTTTCTTT. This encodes CASSNPQGFMNTEAFF.

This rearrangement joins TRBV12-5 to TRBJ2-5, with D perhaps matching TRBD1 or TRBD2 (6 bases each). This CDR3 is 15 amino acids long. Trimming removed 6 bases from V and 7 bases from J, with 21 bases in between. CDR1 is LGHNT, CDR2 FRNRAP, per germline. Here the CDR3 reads CASGTGTPLRGTQYF. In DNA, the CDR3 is TGTGCTAGTGGAACCGGGACTCCACTCAGGGGGACCCAGTACTTC.

In DNA, the CDR3 is TGCGCCAGCAGCCAAGATGGAGGTTGGGGACAGAGCACAGATACGCAGTATTTT. Amino acids: CASSQDGGWGQSTDTQYF. The chain employs TRBV4-1 and TRBJ2-3; 7 bases match TRBD1. In germline, CDR1 is MGHRA, CDR2 YSYEKL. The CDR3 contains 18 residues. Trimming took 0 bases from V and 0 from J; bases not matched to a gene: 9.

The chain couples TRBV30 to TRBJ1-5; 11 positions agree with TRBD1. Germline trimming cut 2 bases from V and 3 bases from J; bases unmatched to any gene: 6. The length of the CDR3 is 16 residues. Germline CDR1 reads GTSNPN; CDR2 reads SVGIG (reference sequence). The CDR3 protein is CAWSRGTGGSNQPQHF. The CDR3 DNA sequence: TGTGCCTGGAGTCGCGGGACAGGGGGTTCCAATCAGCCCCAGCATTTT.

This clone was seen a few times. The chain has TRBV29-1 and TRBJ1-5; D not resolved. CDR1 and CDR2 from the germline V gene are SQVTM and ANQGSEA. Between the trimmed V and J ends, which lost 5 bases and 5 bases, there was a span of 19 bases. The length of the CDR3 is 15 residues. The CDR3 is CSVSFGFPGDQPQHF. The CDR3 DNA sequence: TGCAGCGTTTCTTTCGGCTTTCCTGGTGATCAGCCCCAGCATTTT.

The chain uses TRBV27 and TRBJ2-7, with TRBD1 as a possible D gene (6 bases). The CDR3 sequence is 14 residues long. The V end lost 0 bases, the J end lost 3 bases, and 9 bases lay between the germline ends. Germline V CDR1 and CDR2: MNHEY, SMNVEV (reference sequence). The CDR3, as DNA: TGTGCCAGCAGTTTATCAACAGGGTACTACGAGCAGTACTTC. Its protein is CASSLSTGYYEQYF.

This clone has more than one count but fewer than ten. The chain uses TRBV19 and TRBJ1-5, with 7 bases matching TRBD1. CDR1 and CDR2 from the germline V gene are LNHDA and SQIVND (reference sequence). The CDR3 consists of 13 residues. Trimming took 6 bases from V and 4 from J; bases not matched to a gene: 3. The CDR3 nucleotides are TGTGCCAGTAGCCTCAGGGGGAATCAGCCCCAGCATTTT. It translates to CASSLRGNQPQHF.

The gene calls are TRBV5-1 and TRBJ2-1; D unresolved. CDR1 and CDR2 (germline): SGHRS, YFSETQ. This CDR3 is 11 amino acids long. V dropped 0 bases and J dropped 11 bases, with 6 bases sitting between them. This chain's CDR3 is CASSLGEKQFF. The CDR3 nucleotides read TGCGCCAGCAGCTTGGGGGAAAAGCAGTTCTTC.

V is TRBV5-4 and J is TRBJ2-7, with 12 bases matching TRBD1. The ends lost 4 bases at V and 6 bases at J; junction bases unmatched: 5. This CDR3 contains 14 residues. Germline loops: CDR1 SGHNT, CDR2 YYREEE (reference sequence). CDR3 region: CASSPGQGASEQYF. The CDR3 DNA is TGTGCCAGCAGCCCGGGACAGGGGGCAAGCGAGCAGTACTTC. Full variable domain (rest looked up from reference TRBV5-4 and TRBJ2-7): ETGVTQSPTHLIKTRGQQVTLRCSSQSGHNTVSWYQQALGQGPQFIFQYYREEENGRGNFPPRFSGLQFPNYSSELNVNALELDDSALYLCASSPGQGASEQYFGPGTRLTVT.

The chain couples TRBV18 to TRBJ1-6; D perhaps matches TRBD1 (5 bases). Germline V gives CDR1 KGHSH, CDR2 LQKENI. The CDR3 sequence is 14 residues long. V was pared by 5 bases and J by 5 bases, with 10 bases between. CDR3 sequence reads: CASSEGQDNSPLHF. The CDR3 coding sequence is TGTGCCAGCTCAGAGGGGCAGGATAATTCACCCCTCCACTTT.

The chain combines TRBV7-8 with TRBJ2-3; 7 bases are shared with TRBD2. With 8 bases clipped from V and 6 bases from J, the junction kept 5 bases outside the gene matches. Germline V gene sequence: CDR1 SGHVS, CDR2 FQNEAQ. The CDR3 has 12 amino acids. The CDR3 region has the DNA TGTGCCAGCCAGGGAGGGGACGATACGCAGTATTTT. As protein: CASQGGDDTQYF.

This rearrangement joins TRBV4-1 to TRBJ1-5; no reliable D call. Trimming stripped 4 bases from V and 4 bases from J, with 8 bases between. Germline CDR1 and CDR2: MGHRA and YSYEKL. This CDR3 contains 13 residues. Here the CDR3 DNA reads TGCGCCAGCAGCCTGGAGAGGAATCAGCCCCAGCATTTT. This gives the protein CASSLERNQPQHF.

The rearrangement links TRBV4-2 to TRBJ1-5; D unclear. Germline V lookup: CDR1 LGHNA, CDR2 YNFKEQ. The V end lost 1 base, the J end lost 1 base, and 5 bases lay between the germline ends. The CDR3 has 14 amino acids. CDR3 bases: TGTGCCAGCAGCCAAGGAGCCAGCAATCAGCCCCAGCATTTT. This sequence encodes CASSQGASNQPQHF.

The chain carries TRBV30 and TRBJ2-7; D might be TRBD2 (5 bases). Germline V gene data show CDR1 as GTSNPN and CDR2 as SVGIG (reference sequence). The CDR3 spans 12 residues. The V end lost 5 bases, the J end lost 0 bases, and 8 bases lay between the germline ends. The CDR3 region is CAWLRGSYEQYF. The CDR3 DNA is TGTGCCTGGTTACGGGGCTCCTACGAGCAGTACTTC. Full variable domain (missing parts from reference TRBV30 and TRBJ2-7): SQTIHQWPATLVQPVGSPLSLECTVEGTSNPNLYWYRQAAGRGLQLLFYSVGIGQISSEVPQNLSASRPQDRQFILSSKKLLLSDSGFYLCAWLRGSYEQYFGPGTRLTVT.

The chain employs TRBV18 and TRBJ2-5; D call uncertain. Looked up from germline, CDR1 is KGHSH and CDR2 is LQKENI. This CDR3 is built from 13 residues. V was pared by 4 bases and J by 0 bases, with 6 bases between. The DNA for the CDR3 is TGTGCCAGCTCACTTTCATACCAAGAGACCCAGTACTTC. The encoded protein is CASSLSYQETQYF.

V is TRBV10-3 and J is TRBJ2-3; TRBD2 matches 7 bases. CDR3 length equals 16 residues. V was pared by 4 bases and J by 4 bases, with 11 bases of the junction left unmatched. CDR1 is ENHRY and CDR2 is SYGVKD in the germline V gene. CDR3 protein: CAISGGPGLEADTQYF. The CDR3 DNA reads TGTGCCATCAGTGGCGGGCCCGGACTAGAGGCAGATACGCAGTATTTT.